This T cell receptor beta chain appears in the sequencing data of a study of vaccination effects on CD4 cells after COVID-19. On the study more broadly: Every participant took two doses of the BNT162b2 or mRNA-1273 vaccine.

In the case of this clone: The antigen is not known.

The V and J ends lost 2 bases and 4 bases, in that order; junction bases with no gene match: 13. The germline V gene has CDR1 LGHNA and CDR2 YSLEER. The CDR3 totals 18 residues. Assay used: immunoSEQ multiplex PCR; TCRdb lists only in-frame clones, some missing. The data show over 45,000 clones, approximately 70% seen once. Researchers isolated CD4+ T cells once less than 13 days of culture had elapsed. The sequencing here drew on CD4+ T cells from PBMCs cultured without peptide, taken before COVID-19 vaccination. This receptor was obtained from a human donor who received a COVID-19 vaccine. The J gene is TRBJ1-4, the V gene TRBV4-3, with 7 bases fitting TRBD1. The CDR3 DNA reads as TGCGCCAGCAGCCAAAACGGGACAGCTCCCACCTATAATGAAAAACTGTTTTTT. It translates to CASSQNGTAPTYNEKLFF.